This T cell receptor beta chain is from a study of cytomegalovirus exposure and HLA in healthy donors. Everyone who donated was a healthy bone marrow donor. Primers included in the PCR were 60 Vbeta and 13 Jbeta primers. Only in-frame clones appear in the TCRdb table, and some are missing; sequencing was by immunoSEQ multiplex PCR. The data contain under 150,000 clones, 75% to 85% of them singletons. Trimming stripped 2 bases from V and 5 bases from J, with 13 bases between. Per the germline V gene, CDR1 is GTSNPN and CDR2 is SVGIG (reference sequence). This CDR3 has 13 amino acids. The chain couples TRBV30 to TRBJ2-7; D call uncertain. The material sequenced was PBMCs. The receptor was isolated from a woman aged 35 to 49 in good health and CMV-seropositive. CDR3 bases: TGTGCCTGGAGTCCCCGGGTGGTTGACGAGCAGTACTTC. It translates to CAWSPRVVDEQYF.